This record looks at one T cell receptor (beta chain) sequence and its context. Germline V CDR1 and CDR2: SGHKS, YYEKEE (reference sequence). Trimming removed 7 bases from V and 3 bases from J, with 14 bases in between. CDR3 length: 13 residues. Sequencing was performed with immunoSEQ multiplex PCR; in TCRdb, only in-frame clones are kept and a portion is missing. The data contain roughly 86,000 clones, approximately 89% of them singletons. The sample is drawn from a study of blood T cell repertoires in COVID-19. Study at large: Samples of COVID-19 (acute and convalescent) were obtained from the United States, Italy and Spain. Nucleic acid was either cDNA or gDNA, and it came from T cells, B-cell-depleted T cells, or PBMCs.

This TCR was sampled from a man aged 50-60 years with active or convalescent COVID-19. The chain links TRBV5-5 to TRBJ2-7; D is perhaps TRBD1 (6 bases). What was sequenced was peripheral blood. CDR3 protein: CASGLRQVYEQYV. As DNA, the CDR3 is TGTGCCAGCGGGTTGAGACAGGTCTACGAGCAGTACGTC.